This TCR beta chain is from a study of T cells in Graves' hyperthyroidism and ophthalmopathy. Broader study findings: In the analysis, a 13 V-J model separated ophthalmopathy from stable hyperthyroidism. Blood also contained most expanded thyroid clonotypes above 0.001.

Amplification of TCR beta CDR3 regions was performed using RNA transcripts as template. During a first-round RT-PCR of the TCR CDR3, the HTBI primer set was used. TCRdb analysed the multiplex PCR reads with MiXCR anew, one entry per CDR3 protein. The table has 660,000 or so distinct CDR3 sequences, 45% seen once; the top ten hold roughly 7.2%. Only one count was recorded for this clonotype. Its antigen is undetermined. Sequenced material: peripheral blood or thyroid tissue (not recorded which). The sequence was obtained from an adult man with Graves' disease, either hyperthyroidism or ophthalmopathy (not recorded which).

The CDR3 is CASSQNLGWGVYEQYF. CDR3 DNA sequence: TGTGCCAGCAGCCAAAATCTCGGGTGGGGAGTCTACGAGCAGTACTTC. This sequence joins TRBV7-9 and TRBJ2-7, with D possibly matching TRBD2 (5 bases). V lost 5 bases to trimming and J lost 3 bases, with 20 bases between them. This CDR3 region has 16 residues. Per germline, CDR1 SEHNR and CDR2 FQNEAQ (reference sequence).